One sample yielded the 22 T cell receptor beta chains listed below, sequenced in a study of response to subunit inactivated influenza vaccine. One entry per CDR3 protein results from TCRdb running MiXCR on the RT-PCR reads. This sample yields roughly 500,000 distinct CDR3 sequences, of which about 15% are seen a single time; 3% belongs to the top ten. The sequencing used CD4+ T cells sorted from PBMCs, collected less than 30 months after vaccination. These receptors were collected from a man between 50 and 75 years old who received an inactivated influenza vaccine.

A few counts support this clonotype. The chain combines TRBV7-9 with TRBJ1-2; possibly TRBD1 for D (5 bases). Trimming pared 4 bases from V and 8 bases from J, leaving 17 bases between. This CDR3 region has 14 residues. The germline V gene has CDR1 SEHNR and CDR2 FQNEAQ (reference sequence). CDR3: CASSSPGTLKGYTF. DNA of the CDR3: TGTGCCAGCAGCTCGCCCGGGACTCTTAAGGGCTACACCTTC.

J is TRBJ1-3 and V is TRBV12-3 or TRBV12-4, with D hard to call. The ends were cut back, 4 bases at V and 1 base at J, with 11 bases in the middle. There are 15 residues in the CDR3. DNA of the CDR3: TGTGCCAGCAGTTACAGCCCGGGGTCTGGAAACACCATATATTTT. Translation: CASSYSPGSGNTIYF.

The rearrangement uses TRBV20-1 and TRBJ2-5; the match to TRBD1 covers 11 bases. Per the germline V gene, CDR1 is DFQATT and CDR2 is SNEGSKA (reference sequence). Trimming at V came to 2 bases and at J to 5 bases, leaving 7 bases not matched to a gene. The CDR3 consists of 15 residues. This CDR3 is CSARLPDRGPETQYF. The CDR3 nucleotides are TGCAGTGCTAGACTCCCGGACAGGGGGCCGGAGACCCAGTACTTC.

The CDR3 here is CSARDPGQGVYEQYF. Written as DNA, the CDR3 is TGCAGTGCTAGAGATCCGGGACAGGGCGTCTACGAGCAGTACTTC. The chain employs TRBV20-1 and TRBJ2-7, with 9 bases identical to TRBD1. Germline CDR1 reads DFQATT; CDR2 reads SNEGSKA (reference sequence). J was trimmed by 3 bases and V by 0 bases; bases with no gene match: 6. This CDR3 contains 15 residues.

CDR3 sequence: CASSSYPGLRDTEAFF. CDR3 DNA sequence: TGTGCCAGCAGCTCTTACCCAGGGTTAAGGGACACTGAAGCTTTCTTT. V gene TRBV5-8 combines with J gene TRBJ1-1, with D possibly TRBD1 on 5 matching bases. Germline CDR1 and CDR2: SGHTS and YDEGEE. The ends were cut back, 3 bases at V and 3 bases at J, with 18 bases in the middle. This CDR3 contains 16 residues.

The chain recombines TRBV6-5 with TRBJ2-1; D not certain. CDR1 and CDR2 (germline): MNHEY, SVGAGI. Between the trimmed V and J ends, which lost 4 bases and 3 bases, there was a span of 19 bases. The CDR3 is 17 residues long. In DNA form, the CDR3 reads TGTGCCAGCAGTTCCCCGGACCAGCCGGTGGTCTACAATGAGCAGTTCTTC. It codes for CASSSPDQPVVYNEQFF.

This clonotype was counted between two and nine times. CDR3 bases: TGTGCCAGCAGCGTAGTTCCAGTTTTTCCCGGGACAGGGGCTGGGGCCAACGTCCTGACTTTC. It translates to CASSVVPVFPGTGAGANVLTF. The chain uses TRBV9 and TRBJ2-6; 10 nucleotides align to TRBD1. V gave up 0 bases and J gave up 2 bases; unmatched junction bases: 14. The CDR3 is 21 amino acids. Germline values: CDR1 SGDLS, CDR2 YYNGEE.

There are a few counts of this clonotype. J is TRBJ2-3 and V is TRBV9, with 7 bases that match TRBD1. Trimming removed 1 base from V and 5 bases from J; junction bases left unmatched: 4. Germline V gene sequence: CDR1 SGDLS, CDR2 YYNGEE. The CDR3 is made up of 14 amino acids. This CDR3 reads CASSVPGQVDTQYF. CDR3 nucleotides: TGTGCCAGCAGCGTACCCGGACAGGTAGATACGCAGTATTTT.

This clonotype appeared a few times. V and J are TRBV7-7 and TRBJ2-5; D might be TRBD2 (5 bases). The CDR3 consists of 15 residues. Trimming removed 5 bases at V and 5 bases at J, with 18 bases between. Germline CDR1 and CDR2: SSHAT and FNYEAQ (reference sequence). The CDR3 sequence is CASSPLSGGRETQYF. For the CDR3, the DNA is TGTGCCAGCAGCCCGCTTAGTGGAGGCCGGGAGACCCAGTACTTC.

This sequence joins TRBV20-1 and TRBJ1-1; possibly TRBD1 for D (6 bases). The CDR3 is 13 amino acids. Germline V gene data show CDR1 as DFQATT and CDR2 as SNEGSKA (reference sequence). V lost 2 bases, J lost 7 bases, and 14 bases lay in between. This chain's CDR3 is CSARFQGLGEAFF. CDR3 DNA sequence: TGCAGTGCTAGATTCCAGGGGCTAGGTGAAGCTTTCTTT.

This clonotype was detected a few times. V and J are TRBV4-2 and TRBJ2-3; 8 bases fit TRBD2. Looked up from germline, CDR1 is LGHNA and CDR2 is YNFKEQ. The CDR3 loop spans 15 amino acids. After removal of 0 bases from V and 6 bases from J, the junction contained 5 bases not matched to a gene. The CDR3 DNA is TGTGCCAGCAGCCAAGATCGGACTAGCTCCGATACGCAGTATTTT. Amino acids: CASSQDRTSSDTQYF.

This clonotype came up many times. J is TRBJ2-1 and V is TRBV3-1, with a tentative D call TRBD2 (5 bases). The germline V and J ends were trimmed by 5 bases and 0 bases, with 14 bases remaining between them. Germline CDR1 is LGHDT and CDR2 is YNNKEL (reference sequence). The CDR3 spans 16 residues. CDR3 protein: CASSERHGSSYNEQFF. For the CDR3, the DNA is TGTGCCAGCAGCGAACGACATGGGAGCTCCTACAATGAGCAGTTCTTC.

This clonotype was counted ten times or more. The chain couples TRBV12-3 or TRBV12-4 to TRBJ2-5; D unresolved. V dropped 3 bases and J dropped 4 bases, with 12 bases sitting between them. The length of the CDR3 is 14 residues. This chain's CDR3 is CASSLGGVLETQYF. The CDR3 coding sequence is TGTGCCAGCAGTTTGGGTGGAGTACTAGAGACCCAGTACTTC.

This clonotype was seen only a few times. The genes are TRBV20-1 and TRBJ1-5, with TRBD1 as a possible D gene (6 bases). With 3 bases removed from V and 0 bases from J, the gap between germline ends came to 18 bases. Germline V gene sequence: CDR1 DFQATT, CDR2 SNEGSKA (reference sequence). The CDR3 contains 17 residues. The CDR3 region is CSASVGQKSPSNQPQHF. The CDR3 DNA sequence: TGCAGTGCTAGCGTCGGACAGAAAAGCCCTAGCAATCAGCCCCAGCATTTT.

The chain links TRBV20-1 to TRBJ1-2; D is possibly TRBD1 (5 bases). CDR1 and CDR2 from the germline V gene are DFQATT and SNEGSKA (reference sequence). V lost 1 base and J 0 bases, leaving 12 bases between the germline ends. This CDR3 has 15 amino acids. CDR3: CSARVAGAANYGYTF. CDR3 nucleotides: TGCAGTGCTAGAGTTGCCGGGGCAGCTAACTATGGCTACACCTTC.

This sequence joins TRBV20-1 and TRBJ2-1; weak D call: TRBD1 (5 bases). V gave up 0 bases and J gave up 6 bases, with 9 bases separating them. Germline values: CDR1 DFQATT, CDR2 SNEGSKA (reference sequence). CDR3 length equals 13 residues. The DNA of the CDR3 is TGCAGTGCTAGAGATATAAGGGGCAATGAGCAGTTCTTC. This translates into CSARDIRGNEQFF.

This clonotype was seen a handful of times. V is TRBV3-1 and J is TRBJ2-1; D not certain. CDR3 length: 12 amino acids. Trimming pared 4 bases from V and 6 bases from J, leaving 7 bases between. CDR1 is LGHDT and CDR2 is YNNKEL in the germline V gene (reference sequence). In DNA form, the CDR3 reads TGTGCCAGCAGCCCATGGGGCAATGAGCAGTTCTTC. It is translated as CASSPWGNEQFF.

V gene TRBV14 combines with J gene TRBJ1-1, with a tentative D call TRBD1 (6 bases). V shed 4 bases and J shed 4 bases, with 13 bases lying between them. The germline V gene encodes CDR1 SGHDN and CDR2 FVKESK. This CDR3 has 14 amino acids. For the CDR3, the DNA is TGTGCCAGCAGCCTACAGGGTCTGCTCACTGAAGCTTTCTTT. Its protein product is CASSLQGLLTEAFF.

This clonotype has only a few counts. V gene TRBV15 combines with J gene TRBJ1-5; D is undetermined. This CDR3 is built from 14 residues. The germline V gene has CDR1 LNHNV and CDR2 YYDKDF (reference sequence). V gave up 1 base and J gave up 3 bases, with 7 bases separating them. The CDR3, as DNA: TGTGCCACCAGCAGAGCGGGAGCCAATCAGCCCCAGCATTTT. It specifies CATSRAGANQPQHF.

This clonotype was picked up many times. This CDR3 is CASSLGRGGIYEQYF. The DNA of the CDR3 is TGTGCCAGCAGCTTAGGGCGGGGGGGGATCTACGAGCAGTACTTC. The J gene is TRBJ2-7, the V gene TRBV7-2; 9 positions match TRBD2. The length of the CDR3 is 15 residues. Germline CDR1 and CDR2: SGHTA and FQGNSA. J gave up 3 bases and V 1 base, and 4 bases lay outside the gene matches.

This clonotype has a handful of counts. This chain links TRBV3-1 with TRBJ2-1; 9 positions agree with TRBD2. This CDR3 is built from 16 residues. Germline assignment: CDR1 LGHDT and CDR2 YNNKEL (reference sequence). The junction had 9 bases not matched to a gene; V was cut back by 7 bases and J by 2 bases. The CDR3 loop reads CASTLGGGGAYNEQFF. CDR3 in DNA: TGTGCCAGCACCCTAGGGGGCGGGGGGGCCTACAATGAGCAGTTCTTC.

This clonotype was counted between two and nine times. The chain recombines TRBV6-2 or TRBV6-3 with TRBJ2-3; TRBD2 aligns across 9 bases. Unmatched junction bases numbered 5, after V lost 2 bases and J lost 2 bases. The germline CDR1 and CDR2 sequences are MNHEY and SVGEGT. CDR3 size: 16 residues. CDR3 sequence: CASSYQAGGYTDTQYF. The CDR3 coding sequence is TGTGCCAGCAGTTACCAAGCGGGAGGCTACACAGATACGCAGTATTTT.